One sample yielded the 8 T cell receptor beta chains listed below, sequenced in a study of T cell responses to AZD1222 COVID-19 vaccine. Profiled with immunoSEQ multiplex PCR; TCRdb holds only in-frame clones, not every one. The sample has 70,000 to 90,000 clones; about 72% are singletons. The starting material was peripheral blood, obtained on day 0 of AZD1222 vaccination. The origin of the receptors is an adult in good health.

The count of this clone is one. The chain is built from TRBV3-1 (or the pseudogene TRBV3-2) and TRBJ2-3, with D uncertain. The CDR3 covers 13 residues. Germline CDR1 LGHDT, CDR2 YNNKEL (reference sequence). The ends were cut back, 8 bases at V and 0 bases at J, with 9 bases in the middle. CDR3 coding DNA: TGTGCCAGCGGCGCGGCTAGCACAGATACGCAGTATTTT. It yields the protein CASGAASTDTQYF.

V is TRBV5-6 and J is TRBJ1-5; the D gene is possibly TRBD1 (5 bases). The CDR3 has 15 residues. Trimming left V 4 bases short and J 3 bases short, with 14 bases between. Germline lookup yields CDR1 SGHDT and CDR2 YYEEEE. CDR3 sequence: CASSPDGGYNQPQHF. In DNA form, the CDR3 reads TGTGCCAGCAGCCCCGACGGGGGGTACAATCAGCCCCAGCATTTT.

V usage is TRBV5-1 and J usage is TRBJ2-1; D is tentatively TRBD1 or TRBD2 (5 bases each). Germline V gene sequence: CDR1 SGHRS, CDR2 YFSETQ. This CDR3 has 12 amino acids. V dropped 3 bases and J dropped 9 bases, with 10 bases sitting between them. The DNA of the CDR3 is TGCGCCAGCAGCTGGGACGGGACTGAGCAGTTCTTC. Its protein product is CASSWDGTEQFF.

The chain couples TRBV7-6 to TRBJ2-1, with a possible D match to TRBD1 (6 bases). Germline V lookup: CDR1 SGHVS, CDR2 FNYEAQ. Trimming stripped 5 bases from V and 0 bases from J, with 20 bases between. There are 18 residues in the CDR3. CDR3 protein: CASSPIQGPLSSYNEQFF. In DNA, the CDR3 is TGTGCCAGCAGCCCGATACAGGGTCCTCTCAGCTCCTACAATGAGCAGTTCTTC.

This clone turned up a few times. V is TRBV19 and J is TRBJ2-5, with a possible D match to TRBD2 (6 bases). The CDR3 has 14 amino acids. Per germline, CDR1 LNHDA and CDR2 SQIVND (reference sequence). V was clipped by 3 bases and J by 5 bases, with 13 bases between them. CDR3 sequence: CASSIFGGRETQYF. CDR3 DNA sequence: TGTGCCAGTAGTATCTTTGGGGGGAGGGAGACCCAGTACTTC.

This clone was observed a few times. The chain employs TRBV27 and TRBJ1-5; 9 bases fit TRBD1. Germline CDR1 is MNHEY and CDR2 is SMNVEV (reference sequence). The CDR3 has 16 amino acids. The V and J ends lost 2 bases and 5 bases, in that order; junction bases with no gene match: 7. The CDR3, as DNA: TGTGCCAGCAGTTTAAGGGGACAGGGTTTTTATCAGCCCCAGCATTTT. Protein sequence: CASSLRGQGFYQPQHF.

The chain couples TRBV18 to TRBJ1-5; 9 nucleotides match TRBD1. CDR1 is KGHSH and CDR2 is LQKENI in the germline V gene. CDR3 length: 15 residues. With V trimmed by 3 bases and J by 4 bases, 4 bases remained unmatched. CDR3 nucleotides: TGTGCCAGCTCACCGACAGGGGGAGGGAATCAGCCCCAGCATTTT. It codes for CASSPTGGGNQPQHF.

This chain uses TRBV5-6 with TRBJ1-6, with TRBD1 matching over 9 bases. The CDR3 totals 15 residues. Germline CDR1 is SGHDT and CDR2 is YYEEEE. V shed 6 bases, J shed 5 bases, and the junction held 6 bases outside the gene matches. CDR3 coding DNA: TGTGCCAGCACCAGACGGGACAGGGATAATTCACCCCTCCACTTT. Its protein is CASTRRDRDNSPLHF.